The 11 T cell receptor beta chains below were found in one sample sequenced in a study of cytomegalovirus exposure and HLA in healthy donors. Generated by immunoSEQ multiplex PCR, the TCRdb table keeps only in-frame clones and is missing some. The sample lists 60,000 to 85,000 clones; nearly 96% were seen once. Sequences were obtained from PBMCs. All receptors come from a young woman in good health and CMV-seropositive.

The chain carries TRBV28 and TRBJ2-7; 9 bases agree with TRBD1. The CDR3 spans 16 residues. Germline trimming cut 5 bases from V and 5 bases from J; bases unmatched to any gene: 13. Germline V lookup: CDR1 MDHEN, CDR2 SYDVKM. CDR3 loop: CASSEPGQGLVDEQYF. The CDR3 nucleotides read TGTGCCAGCAGTGAACCGGGACAGGGCCTCGTGGACGAGCAGTACTTC.

The CDR3 spells CASSIVGPSGGGFTEAFF. The CDR3 region has the DNA TGTGCCAGTAGTATAGTTGGACCCTCAGGGGGTGGTTTCACTGAAGCTTTCTTT. V is TRBV19 and J is TRBJ1-1; 7 bases line up with TRBD1. The CDR3 spans 18 residues. With 1 base clipped from V and 4 bases from J, the junction kept 15 bases outside the gene matches. Germline V gene sequence: CDR1 LNHDA, CDR2 SQIVND (reference sequence).

The chain combines TRBV9 with TRBJ2-6, with D hard to call. This CDR3 is 16 amino acids long. V gave up 1 base and J gave up 4 bases, with 12 bases separating them. Germline V CDR1 and CDR2: SGDLS, YYNGEE. CDR3 coding DNA: TGTGCCAGCAGCGTAACTCTCTCGCCCGGGGCCAACGTCCTGACTTTC. Amino acids: CASSVTLSPGANVLTF.

The chain joins TRBV27 to TRBJ2-7; perhaps TRBD1 as D (6 bases). The V gene lost 4 bases and the J gene lost 2 bases, with 15 bases spanning the gap. The CDR3 length is 15 residues. The germline V gene encodes CDR1 MNHEY and CDR2 SMNVEV (reference sequence). CDR3 in amino acids: CASSSRNRAAYEQYF. DNA for the CDR3: TGTGCCAGCAGTTCCCGAAACAGGGCTGCCTACGAGCAGTACTTC.

The rearrangement links TRBV6-5 to TRBJ2-7; possible D gene TRBD2, 5 bases. The CDR3 spans 13 residues. Trimming left V 2 bases short and J 3 bases short, with 8 bases between. Germline CDR1 and CDR2: MNHEY and SVGAGI. CDR3 coding DNA: TGTGCCAGCAGTTACCGGGAAAACTACGAGCAGTACTTC. This encodes CASSYRENYEQYF.

The V gene is TRBV6-5, the J gene TRBJ2-1; 8 bases align to TRBD1. Germline V gene data show CDR1 as MNHEY and CDR2 as SVGAGI. The junction had 9 bases not matched to a gene; V was cut back by 1 base and J by 7 bases. The CDR3 contains 16 residues. CDR3 sequence: CASSYLGTGPGNEQFF. The CDR3 nucleotides read TGTGCCAGCAGTTACTTAGGGACAGGCCCTGGGAATGAGCAGTTCTTC.

The chain links TRBV5-1 to TRBJ2-2, with 10 bases aligning to TRBD2. Germline-derived CDR1 and CDR2 are SGHRS and YFSETQ. V was pared by 2 bases and J by 4 bases, with 5 bases of the junction left unmatched. CDR3 length: 16 amino acids. In nucleotides, the CDR3 is TGCGCCAGCAGCTTTCTAGCGGGAGAAGTCACCGGGGAGCTGTTTTTT. Translation: CASSFLAGEVTGELFF.

The chain uses TRBV15 and TRBJ2-3; D possibly corresponds to TRBD1 (6 bases). Trimming took 2 bases from V and 2 from J, leaving 11 bases between them. Germline V gene sequence: CDR1 LNHNV, CDR2 YYDKDF (reference sequence). The CDR3 sequence is 15 residues long. The CDR3 loop is CATSRRDTYTDTQYF. CDR3 sequence (DNA): TGTGCCACCAGCAGAAGGGACACCTACACAGATACGCAGTATTTT.

The genes are TRBV5-1 and TRBJ1-1; a possible D gene is TRBD1 (5 bases). V lost 0 bases and J lost 2, with 17 bases in between. Germline V gene data show CDR1 as SGHRS and CDR2 as YFSETQ. The CDR3 consists of 17 residues. CDR3 bases: TGCGCCAGCAGCTTGGCCGGGGGTTGGAAACCAAACACTGAAGCTTTCTTT. It is translated as CASSLAGGWKPNTEAFF. The variable domain in full, completed from reference TRBV5-1 and TRBJ1-1, reads KAGVTQTPRYLIKTRGQQVTLSCSPISGHRSVSWYQQTPGQGLQFLFEYFSETQRNKGNFPGRFSGRQFSNSRSEMNVSTLELGDSALYLCASSLAGGWKPNTEAFFGQGTRLTVV.

The genes are TRBV15 and TRBJ2-1, with 9 bases lining up with TRBD2. This CDR3 contains 14 residues. The V gene end was trimmed by 3 bases and the J gene end by 7 bases; junction bases not matched to a gene: 4. Germline CDR1 LNHNV, CDR2 YYDKDF (reference sequence). The CDR3 DNA is TGTGCCACCAGCAGGGCTAGCGGGGCTAATGAGCAGTTCTTC. Protein sequence: CATSRASGANEQFF.

The chain uses TRBV5-1 and TRBJ2-1, with 13 bases aligning to TRBD2. CDR1 and CDR2 from the germline V gene are SGHRS and YFSETQ. V was clipped by 0 bases and J by 4 bases; unmatched bases: 4. This CDR3 is 17 amino acids long. The CDR3 protein is CASSLVRTSGSYNEQFF. The CDR3 nucleotides are TGCGCCAGCAGCTTGGTCAGGACTAGCGGGAGTTACAATGAGCAGTTCTTC. Together with reference TRBV5-1 and TRBJ2-1, the CDR3 gives the full variable domain: KAGVTQTPRYLIKTRGQQVTLSCSPISGHRSVSWYQQTPGQGLQFLFEYFSETQRNKGNFPGRFSGRQFSNSRSEMNVSTLELGDSALYLCASSLVRTSGSYNEQFFGPGTRLTVL.